The rows below give T cell receptor beta chains drawn from one sample of a study of patients with pleural tuberculosis. TCRdb called the reads again in MiXCR, with one record for every CDR3 protein. The table lists under 65,000 distinct CDR3 sequences, around 7% of them singletons, with 15% to 20% in the top ten. These receptors originate from a human donor with pleural tuberculosis. Each CDR3 is given with its conserved first and last residue. The D gene is left open where the match is weak. Clone sizes are shown as once, few, many or a size class.

v_gene	j_gene	abundance	d_gene	CDR3aa	CDR3nt
TRBV3-1	TRBJ2-2	many	NA	CASSPRDYGGELFF	TGTGCCAGCAGCCCCAGGGATTATGGCGGGGAGCTGTTTTTT
TRBV29-1	TRBJ2-3	many	NA	CSARDPSTDTQYF	TGCAGCGCCAGGGACCCTAGCACAGATACGCAGTATTTT
TRBV12-3/TRBV12-4	TRBJ1-2	many	NA	CASRAPPSTVKYGYTF	TGTGCCAGCAGGGCCCCACCTTCGACAGTCAAGTATGGCTACACCTTC
TRBV27	TRBJ1-1	many	NA	CASKFIGADAFF	TGTGCCAGCAAGTTTATTGGGGCTGACGCTTTCTTT
TRBV29-1	TRBJ1-2	few	TRBD1	CSGGDRGFYGYTF	TGCAGCGGGGGGGACAGGGGATTTTATGGCTACACCTTC
TRBV28	TRBJ2-7	medium-sized	NA	CATYLASSYEQYF	TGTGCCACCTATCTCGCAAGCTCCTACGAGCAGTACTTC
TRBV2	TRBJ1-1	many	TRBD1	CASSEGWGQGGTEAFF	TGTGCCAGCAGTGAAGGTTGGGGACAGGGGGGTACTGAAGCTTTCTTT
TRBV10-3	TRBJ1-3	many	TRBD1	CAISDETGGYTIYF	TGTGCCATCAGTGATGAGACAGGGGGTTACACCATATATTTT
TRBV11-2	TRBJ1-4	many	NA	CASSPDTANEKLFF	TGTGCCAGCAGCCCTGACACGGCGAATGAAAAACTGTTTTTT
TRBV2	TRBJ2-5	many	NA	CASRGDLQETQYF	TGTGCCAGCAGGGGGGACTTACAAGAGACCCAGTACTTC
TRBV11-1	TRBJ1-3	many	NA	CASSPIAPGNTIYF	TGTGCCAGCAGCCCCATTGCCCCTGGAAACACCATATATTTT
TRBV6-2/TRBV6-3	TRBJ1-1	many	NA	CASSFAVNEAFF	TGTGCCAGCAGTTTTGCAGTAAACGAAGCTTTCTTT
TRBV19	TRBJ1-5	many	NA	CASSLQVGQPQHF	TGTGCCAGTAGCCTCCAGGTTGGTCAGCCCCAGCATTTT
TRBV27	TRBJ1-3	many	NA	CASGSSGNTIYF	TGTGCCAGCGGTAGTTCGGGAAACACCATATATTTT